Below, 31 T cell receptor beta chains from the same sample are listed, as sequenced in a study of cytomegalovirus exposure and HLA in healthy donors. A multiplex PCR was run with 60 Vbeta primers and 13 Jbeta primers. The method was immunoSEQ multiplex PCR; TCRdb's version includes in-frame clones alone and lacks a portion of them. Among some 190,000 clones listed, about four fifths were seen once. The sequenced sample was PBMCs. The receptors derive from a middle-aged man in good health and CMV-seropositive.

The chain carries TRBV28 and TRBJ1-5; no reliable D call. CDR3 length equals 18 residues. V dropped 3 bases and J dropped 3 bases, with 21 bases sitting between them. Looked up from germline, CDR1 is MDHEN and CDR2 is SYDVKM. The chain's CDR3 is CASSLMTVLSGFNQPQHF. CDR3 DNA sequence: TGTGCCAGCAGTTTGATGACGGTTCTGTCAGGTTTCAATCAGCCCCAGCATTTT.

The chain has TRBV28 and TRBJ2-7, with 9 bases fitting TRBD1. The CDR3 contains 18 residues. Germline CDR1 reads MDHEN; CDR2 reads SYDVKM. V trimming: 4 bases; J trimming: 2 bases; junction bases outside the gene matches: 15. CDR3 sequence: CASSSNTRGTGHTYEQYF. The DNA for the CDR3 is TGTGCCAGCAGTTCCAACACTAGGGGGACAGGGCACACCTACGAGCAGTACTTC.

The CDR3 region is CASSVSGQGSSGANVLTF. In DNA form, the CDR3 reads TGTGCCAGCAGTGTATCGGGACAGGGGAGCTCTGGGGCCAACGTCCTGACTTTC. The chain is built from TRBV2 and TRBJ2-6, with TRBD1 matching over 10 bases. The CDR3 is made up of 18 amino acids. Trimming took 4 bases from V and 0 from J; bases not matched to a gene: 6. Per germline, CDR1 SNHLY and CDR2 FYNNEI.

The chain carries TRBV28 and TRBJ1-2; the D is unclear. Per germline, CDR1 MDHEN and CDR2 SYDVKM. The length of the CDR3 is 14 residues. Between the trimmed V and J ends, which lost 3 bases and 0 bases, there was a span of 8 bases. In nucleotides, the CDR3 is TGTGCCAGCAGTTTCCCGGGAGCTAACTATGGCTACACCTTC. It encodes CASSFPGANYGYTF.

The gene calls are TRBV5-4 and TRBJ2-1; TRBD2 matches 7 bases. The V segment lost 4 bases and the J segment 6 bases; nucleotides outside the gene matches: 13. This CDR3 has 16 amino acids. Germline CDR1 and CDR2: SGHNT and YYREEE (reference sequence). CDR3 amino acids: CASSGGDGPFSNEQFF. The CDR3 DNA sequence: TGTGCCAGCAGCGGGGGGGACGGCCCCTTTAGCAATGAGCAGTTCTTC.

V usage is TRBV7-2 and J usage is TRBJ1-1; TRBD1 matches 8 bases. J lost 10 bases, V lost 5 bases, and 3 bases had no gene match. CDR1 is SGHTA, CDR2 FQGNSA, per germline. The CDR3 has 11 residues. The CDR3 reads CASSPGQGAFF. The CDR3 nucleotides are TGTGCCAGCAGCCCCGGACAGGGAGCTTTCTTT.

The chain carries TRBV4-1 and TRBJ2-7; no clear D gene. CDR3 length: 16 amino acids. Trimming left V 1 base short and J 2 bases short, with 15 bases between. CDR1 and CDR2 from the germline V gene are MGHRA and YSYEKL. The CDR3 DNA is TGCGCCAGCAGCCAAGCCTCTTGGCTGCCCACCTACGAGCAGTACTTC. This translates into CASSQASWLPTYEQYF.

J is TRBJ2-7 and V is TRBV15, with D possibly TRBD2 on 6 matching bases. V shed 4 bases and J shed 1 base, with 11 bases lying between them. Germline values: CDR1 LNHNV, CDR2 YYDKDF (reference sequence). There are 14 residues in the CDR3. In DNA form, the CDR3 reads TGTGCCACCAGCATAGCCGGGGGATCCTACGAGCAGTACTTC. The encoded protein is CATSIAGGSYEQYF. The full variable domain, completed using reference TRBV15 and TRBJ2-7, is DAMVIQNPRYQVTQFGKPVTLSCSQTLNHNVMYWYQQKSSQAPKLLFHYYDKDFNNEADTPDNFQSRRPNTSFCFLDIRSPGLGDTAMYLCATSIAGGSYEQYFGPGTRLTVT.

The V and J genes are TRBV4-1 and TRBJ1-1, with 9 positions matching TRBD1. This CDR3 contains 15 residues. Unmatched junction bases numbered 8, after V lost 4 bases and J lost 5 bases. Germline assignment: CDR1 MGHRA and CDR2 YSYEKL. CDR3 region: CASSLIQGAYTEAFF. Here the CDR3 DNA reads TGCGCCAGCAGCCTAATACAGGGGGCTTATACTGAAGCTTTCTTT.

The rearrangement joins TRBV7-2 to TRBJ2-7; the match to TRBD1 covers 9 bases. The CDR3 length is 19 residues. V lost 2 bases to trimming and J lost 2 bases; unmatched junction nucleotides: 16. Germline lookup yields CDR1 SGHTA and CDR2 FQGNSA. The CDR3 reads CASSLLRDRVSGVAYEQYF. CDR3 DNA: TGTGCCAGCAGCTTACTCCGGGACAGGGTATCGGGGGTGGCCTACGAGCAGTACTTC.

This clone came up a few times. The chain joins TRBV11-3 to TRBJ2-7; TRBD2 agrees at 13 bases. Per germline, CDR1 SGHNT and CDR2 YENEEA. The CDR3 totals 15 residues. After removal of 5 bases from V and 5 bases from J, the junction contained 6 bases not matched to a gene. The CDR3 spells CASSRFGLAGDEQYF. CDR3 DNA sequence: TGTGCCAGCAGCCGGTTCGGACTAGCGGGAGACGAGCAGTACTTC.

This clone has just one count. This sequence joins TRBV7-2 and TRBJ2-5; 7 bases map to TRBD1. CDR1 is SGHTA and CDR2 is FQGNSA in the germline V gene. V gave up 6 bases and J gave up 2 bases; unmatched junction bases: 9. CDR3 size: 15 residues. The CDR3 here is CASRRTGTAQETQYF. For the CDR3, the DNA is TGTGCCAGCAGGCGTACCGGGACAGCGCAAGAGACCCAGTACTTC.

The J gene is TRBJ1-1, the V gene TRBV13; the D gene is possibly TRBD1 (6 bases). CDR1 is PRHDT, CDR2 FYEKMQ, per germline (reference sequence). V was pared by 3 bases and J by 5 bases, with 16 bases between. The CDR3 sequence is 15 residues long. CDR3 coding DNA: TGTGCCAGCAGCTTGCCCCAGGGGCGGGGGACTGAAGCTTTCTTT. Protein product: CASSLPQGRGTEAFF.

The V and J genes are TRBV5-4 and TRBJ2-1; D is unresolved. The CDR3 loop spans 14 amino acids. V lost 4 bases and J lost 1, with 9 bases in between. Germline values: CDR1 SGHNT, CDR2 YYREEE (reference sequence). DNA of the CDR3: TGTGCCAGCAGCGGCGGTTCTTCCTACAATGAGCAGTTCTTC. It is translated as CASSGGSSYNEQFF.

The chain employs TRBV5-1 and TRBJ1-1; tentatively, D is TRBD1 (6 bases). The CDR3 spans 17 residues. Germline values: CDR1 SGHRS, CDR2 YFSETQ. The ends were cut back, 0 bases at V and 5 bases at J, with 20 bases in the middle. The DNA of the CDR3 is TGCGCCAGCAGCTTGGCCCCGGCAGGGGTATTACGAACTGAAGCTTTCTTT. It encodes CASSLAPAGVLRTEAFF.

The CDR3 spells CASSLGSYEQYF. The CDR3 DNA sequence: TGTGCCAGCAGCCTCGGCTCCTACGAGCAGTACTTC. This rearrangement joins TRBV21-1 to TRBJ2-7; the D call in the table, TRBD2, was not verified against the DNA. TRBV21-1 is recorded as a pseudogene. The CDR3 covers 12 residues.

This clone was counted between two and nine times. The chain uses TRBV25-1 and TRBJ1-2; tentatively, D is TRBD1 (6 bases). V lost 7 bases and J lost 3, with 21 bases in between. The CDR3 sequence is 16 residues long. Per the germline V gene, CDR1 is MGHDK and CDR2 is SYGVNS. CDR3 residues: CASKTNNEEGDYGYTF. The CDR3, as DNA: TGTGCCAGCAAGACCAACAATGAAGAGGGGGACTATGGCTACACCTTC.

CDR3 in amino acids: CASSHGQTEQFF. For the CDR3, the DNA is TGCGCCAGCAGCCACGGACAGACCGAGCAGTTCTTC. V is TRBV4-3 and J is TRBJ2-1; possible D gene TRBD1, 6 bases. Germline CDR1 reads LGHNA; CDR2 reads YSLEER. The CDR3 covers 12 residues. With 3 bases removed from V and 10 bases from J, the gap between germline ends came to 10 bases.

V gene TRBV7-6 combines with J gene TRBJ2-5, with 7 bases identical to TRBD2. The CDR3 has 16 amino acids. The germline V gene encodes CDR1 SGHVS and CDR2 FNYEAQ. Trimming cost V 1 base and J 5 bases; bases outside gene matches: 10. The CDR3 protein is CASSLGSGGSGETQYF. CDR3 DNA sequence: TGTGCCAGCAGCTTAGGGTCAGGCGGGAGTGGTGAGACCCAGTACTTC.

The chain couples TRBV6-6 to TRBJ1-1; 8 bases line up with TRBD1. The germline CDR1 and CDR2 sequences are MNHNY and SVGAGI (reference sequence). This CDR3 has 14 residues. V lost 2 bases to trimming and J lost 8 bases; unmatched junction nucleotides: 7. The CDR3 loop reads CASSYGGQVREAFF. The CDR3 DNA sequence: TGTGCCAGCAGTTACGGGGGACAGGTCCGCGAAGCTTTCTTT.

V gene TRBV5-1 combines with J gene TRBJ1-1; 11 positions match TRBD1. This CDR3 spans 14 amino acids. With V trimmed by 4 bases and J by 7 bases, 6 bases remained unmatched. CDR1 and CDR2 from the germline V gene are SGHRS and YFSETQ. CDR3 DNA: TGCGCCAGCAGCACCCGGACAGGGGGCGGTGAAGCTTTCTTT. It is translated as CASSTRTGGGEAFF.

This sequence joins TRBV11-2 and TRBJ2-3; 11 bases are a match to TRBD2. Germline lookup yields CDR1 SGHAT and CDR2 FQNNGV. The trim removed 1 base at V and 6 bases at J, leaving 6 bases unmatched. The CDR3 length is 16 residues. The CDR3, as DNA: TGTGCCAGCAGCTTAGGACTAGCGGGAATGAGGGATACGCAGTATTTT. Its protein product is CASSLGLAGMRDTQYF.

In DNA, the CDR3 is TGTGCCACCAGCAAGGACAGGGAGGGTCTCGAGCAGTACTTC. Translating gives CATSKDREGLEQYF. The chain joins TRBV15 to TRBJ2-7; TRBD1 is a possible D gene (8 bases). Trimming removed 4 bases from V and 6 bases from J, with 16 bases in between. Per the germline V gene, CDR1 is LNHNV and CDR2 is YYDKDF (reference sequence). The CDR3 has 14 residues.

This clone was found a few times. J is TRBJ2-1 and V is TRBV7-3; 13 positions match TRBD2. V gave up 2 bases and J gave up 5 bases; unmatched junction bases: 3. Germline loops: CDR1 SGHTA, CDR2 FQGTGA. CDR3 length: 16 residues. The CDR3 DNA is TGTGCCAGCAGCTTACTCGGACTAGCGGGGGACAATGAGCAGTTCTTC. Translated: CASSLLGLAGDNEQFF.

This chain links TRBV6-6 with TRBJ2-7, with no clear D. From germline, CDR1 is MNHNY and CDR2 SVGAGI (reference sequence). Trimming cost V 4 bases and J 5 bases, with 6 bases left between them. The CDR3 is made up of 11 amino acids. The CDR3 loop reads CASSSVDEQYF. CDR3 in DNA: TGTGCCAGCAGTTCCGTTGACGAGCAGTACTTC.

The chain couples TRBV4-3 to TRBJ1-3; D unclear. There are 16 residues in the CDR3. Germline loops: CDR1 LGHNA, CDR2 YSLEER. The V and J ends lost 0 bases and 4 bases respectively, with 13 bases between them. The CDR3: CASSQDLPGRGNTIYF. Here the CDR3 DNA reads TGCGCCAGCAGCCAAGATCTACCAGGAAGAGGAAACACCATATATTTT.

The chain has TRBV9 and TRBJ1-1; D ambiguous. Germline V lookup: CDR1 SGDLS, CDR2 YYNGEE. V was clipped by 4 bases and J by 5 bases, with 9 bases between them. The length of the CDR3 is 12 residues. Written as DNA, the CDR3 is TGTGCCAGCAGCCCCGGGGTGACTGAAGCTTTCTTT. This codes for CASSPGVTEAFF.

In its sample, this clone was seen a few times. The rearrangement uses TRBV5-1 and TRBJ2-2; TRBD2 agrees at 10 bases. V trimming: 1 base; J trimming: 3 bases; junction bases outside the gene matches: 3. Germline-derived CDR1 and CDR2 are SGHRS and YFSETQ. The CDR3 has 16 residues. The CDR3 DNA reads as TGCGCCAGCAGCTTGCTCCTAGCGGGAGACACCGGGGAGCTGTTTTTT. This codes for CASSLLLAGDTGELFF. Using reference TRBV5-1 and TRBJ2-2 for the parts outside the CDR3, the full variable domain is KAGVTQTPRYLIKTRGQQVTLSCSPISGHRSVSWYQQTPGQGLQFLFEYFSETQRNKGNFPGRFSGRQFSNSRSEMNVSTLELGDSALYLCASSLLLAGDTGELFFGEGSRLTVL.

In the case of this clone: One junction end does not reproduce the germline sequence, and a read error may be involved. For the CDR3, the DNA is TGTGCCAGCAGACGGGACAACCAAGGGACCCAGTACTTC. This sequence encodes CASRRDNQGTQYF. The rearrangement joins TRBV6-5 to TRBJ2-5; D is perhaps TRBD1 (6 bases). Germline CDR1 is MNHEY and CDR2 is SVGAGI. This CDR3 is 13 amino acids long.

This clone was observed a few times. The CDR3 DNA sequence: TGCGCCAGCAGCCAAACTAGGACAGGGTACGGCTACACCTTC. It translates to CASSQTRTGYGYTF. V gene TRBV4-1 combines with J gene TRBJ1-2, with TRBD1 matching over 8 bases. CDR1 MGHRA and CDR2 YSYEKL come from the germline V gene. V dropped 2 bases and J dropped 8; count of bases not matched to a gene: 7. This CDR3 region has 14 residues.

The chain joins TRBV6-4 to TRBJ1-2; unclear D gene. Germline V lookup: CDR1 MRHNA, CDR2 SNTAGT. The CDR3 length is 13 residues. Trimming cost V 3 bases and J 8 bases, with 13 bases left between them. CDR3 in amino acids: CASSESPMRGYTF. The CDR3 DNA follows: TGTGCCAGCAGTGAATCGCCCATGCGGGGCTACACCTTC.